This T cell receptor beta chain was captured in a study of breast tumors, draining lymph nodes, adjacent tissues. Samples came from axillary lymph nodes draining the breast cancer. This CDR3 is 11 amino acids long. The germline gives CDR1 SGHRS, CDR2 YFSETQ. V dropped 4 bases and J dropped 0 bases, with 1 base sitting between them. Each CDR3 protein gets one entry after TCRdb re-called the multiplex PCR reads with MiXCR. The table lists about 110,000 distinct CDR3 sequences, approximately 28% of them singletons. This clonotype showed up many times. Its antigen is currently unknown. Findings and limits, study-wide: Most tumor T cells seemingly derive from lymph node, then expand in tumor.

Material: axillary lymph node tissue. The clonotype was recovered from a female donor with breast cancer. Some clones in this sample may be carry-over from other donors' samples. The V and J genes are TRBV5-1 and TRBJ2-5, with unresolved D. CDR3: CASSNQETQYF. In nucleotides, the CDR3 is TGCGCCAGCAGCAACCAAGAGACCCAGTACTTC. The full variable domain, completed using reference TRBV5-1 and TRBJ2-5, is KAGVTQTPRYLIKTRGQQVTLSCSPISGHRSVSWYQQTPGQGLQFLFEYFSETQRNKGNFPGRFSGRQFSNSRSEMNVSTLELGDSALYLCASSNQETQYFGPGTRLLVL.